What follows are 8 T cell receptor beta chains derived from one specimen sequenced in a study of blood T cell repertoires in COVID-19. Clones were read by immunoSEQ multiplex PCR, and TCRdb kept only the in-frame ones, dropping some. Counted here are approximately 100,000 clones, 80% to 90% occurring once; the ten biggest clones make up approximately 1.1%. Sequences were obtained from peripheral blood. The receptors come from a human donor in a cohort sampled during active COVID-19.

This sequence joins TRBV9 and TRBJ2-1, with D maybe TRBD2 (5 bases). The CDR3 is made up of 15 amino acids. The V end lost 4 bases, the J end lost 8 bases, and 19 bases lay between the germline ends. Germline assignment: CDR1 SGDLS and CDR2 YYNGEE. CDR3 nucleotides: TGTGCCAGCAGCAGAGTAGGAAATGCGGGCGATGAGCAGTTCTTC. Its translation: CASSRVGNAGDEQFF.

Worth noting for this clone: At one boundary the junction diverges from the germline segment, which might be a read error. CDR3 sequence reads: CSLGIQGHF. Here the CDR3 DNA reads TGCAGCTTAGGAATACAGGGTCATTTT. The chain couples TRBV29-1 to TRBJ1-1, with D possibly matching TRBD1 (6 bases). The CDR3 loop spans 9 amino acids. Germline V gene sequence: CDR1 SQVTM, CDR2 ANQGSEA.

This chain connects TRBV28 to TRBJ2-7; a possible D gene is TRBD1 (7 bases). V was clipped by 2 bases and J by 5 bases, with 16 bases between them. Germline V CDR1 and CDR2: MDHEN, SYDVKM. The CDR3 runs to 15 residues. The CDR3, as DNA: TGTGCCAGCAGTTTACCAATGACAGGGAGGCACGAGCAGTACTTC. Translated, it gives CASSLPMTGRHEQYF.

The V and J genes are TRBV7-8 and TRBJ1-5, with TRBD1 matching 7 bases. Per the germline V gene, CDR1 is SGHVS and CDR2 is FQNEAQ. This CDR3 contains 16 residues. The V segment lost 4 bases and the J segment 4 bases; nucleotides outside the gene matches: 10. The CDR3 spells CASSSGQRGGNQPQHF. In DNA form, the CDR3 reads TGTGCCAGCAGCTCGGGACAGAGAGGAGGGAATCAGCCCCAGCATTTT.

A single count supports this clone. The chain recombines TRBV10-3 with TRBJ2-7; 10 bases are a match to TRBD1. The CDR3 sequence is 13 residues long. Losses at the gene ends were 7 bases for V and 2 bases for J; bases not matched to a gene: 2. The V gene's germline CDR1 is ENHRY and CDR2 SYGVKD. In DNA, the CDR3 is TGTGCCATCAACGACAGGGGGCCCTACGAGCAGTACTTC. It yields the protein CAINDRGPYEQYF.

Only one count was recorded for this clone. This chain links TRBV15 with TRBJ1-3; 7 bases are shared with TRBD1. From germline, CDR1 is LNHNV and CDR2 YYDKDF (reference sequence). Germline trimming cut 4 bases from V and 15 bases from J; bases unmatched to any gene: 12. This CDR3 has 13 amino acids. The CDR3 here is CATSTGTEGRRYF. The CDR3 DNA reads as TGTGCCACCAGCACCGGGACAGAAGGTCGAAGATATTTT.

The V call is TRBV5-4, the J call TRBJ2-5; maybe TRBD1 (6 bases). Trimming removed 3 bases from V and 0 bases from J, with 9 bases in between. Germline V lookup: CDR1 SGHNT, CDR2 YYREEE (reference sequence). The CDR3 is made up of 14 amino acids. CDR3 loop: CASSYWDNQETQYF. The CDR3 DNA is TGTGCCAGCAGCTATTGGGACAACCAAGAGACCCAGTACTTC.

The rearrangement joins TRBV9 to TRBJ2-5; 8 bases fit TRBD2. J was trimmed by 0 bases and V by 0 bases; bases with no gene match: 4. The germline gives CDR1 SGDLS, CDR2 YYNGEE. The CDR3 totals 16 residues. The CDR3 here is CASSVEGGRHQETQYF. CDR3 nucleotides: TGTGCCAGCAGCGTAGAAGGCGGGAGGCACCAAGAGACCCAGTACTTC.